This TCR beta chain was recorded in a study of T-cell reconstitution after alpha-beta-depleted transplantation in children. With 2 bases removed from V and 1 base from J, the gap between germline ends came to 15 bases. The length of the CDR3 is 16 residues. Germline CDR1 GTSNPN, CDR2 SVGIG (reference sequence). A TCRbeta library incorporating unique molecular identifiers was prepared. TCRdb processed the PCR reads anew with MiXCR; each CDR3 protein has one entry. The sample gives over 200,000 distinct CDR3 sequences, approximately 9% of which show up once; approximately 6.2% is in the top ten. The specimen comprised PBMCs from the stem cell graft donor, sampled from the stem cell graft. The V gene is TRBV30, the J gene TRBJ1-5; D not resolved. The sequence derives from a human donor who donated a stem cell graft to a child with acute lymphoblastic leukemia. The DNA of the CDR3 is TGTGCCTGGAGTCTCCCTATTCACAGAAGCAATCAGCCCCAGCATTTT. Amino acids: CAWSLPIHRSNQPQHF.